These 7 T cell receptor beta chains were all obtained from the same sample, sequenced in a study of blood T cell repertoires in COVID-19 (dated by TCRdb to about 2020). Library method: the immunoSEQ multiplex PCR assay. TCRdb holds this immuneACCESS table with in-frame rearrangements only. Some clones are missing; in checked studies, unresolved V genes explain under half, and the rest has no known cause. The sample yields about 260,000 clones; 86% were counted once. In total, the top ten clones hold nearly 2% of the sample. Input material: peripheral blood. The receptors stem from a man aged 25 to 40 with active or convalescent COVID-19.

CDR3 loop: CASSEKRGQAEAFF. As DNA, the CDR3 is TGCGCCAGCAGCGAAAAAAGGGGACAGGCTGAAGCTTTCTTT. The chain uses TRBV10-1 and TRBJ1-1, with 8 bases lining up with TRBD1. The CDR3 spans 14 residues. With V trimmed by 6 bases and J by 6 bases, 9 bases remained unmatched. The germline V gene encodes CDR1 WNHNN and CDR2 SYGVQD (reference sequence).

This clone is a singleton in its sample. The gene calls are TRBV19 and TRBJ1-5, with 7 bases that match TRBD1. The germline V gene has CDR1 LNHDA and CDR2 SQIVND (reference sequence). This CDR3 has 18 residues. The junction had 17 bases not matched to a gene; V was cut back by 5 bases and J by 4 bases. This chain's CDR3 is CASSFPGTEGEVNQPQHF. For the CDR3, the DNA is TGTGCCAGTAGTTTCCCCGGGACAGAGGGAGAAGTAAATCAGCCCCAGCATTTT. Filled out from reference TRBV19 and TRBJ1-5, the complete variable domain reads DGGITQSPKYLFRKEGQNVTLSCEQNLNHDAMYWYRQDPGQGLRLIYYSQIVNDFQKGDIAEGYSVSREKKESFPLTVTSAQKNPTAFYLCASSFPGTEGEVNQPQHFGDGTRLSIL.

The chain couples TRBV5-1 to TRBJ1-5; 8 bases agree with TRBD1. This CDR3 is built from 20 residues. Germline V gene sequence: CDR1 SGHRS, CDR2 YFSETQ. V shed 0 bases, J shed 0 bases, and the junction held 14 bases outside the gene matches. The DNA for the CDR3 is TGCGCCAGCAGCTTGGCCCGGGGCAGGGGGCAAGAGAATAGCAATCAGCCCCAGCATTTT. As protein: CASSLARGRGQENSNQPQHF. Looking up the rest from reference TRBV5-1 and TRBJ1-5 gives the full variable domain: KAGVTQTPRYLIKTRGQQVTLSCSPISGHRSVSWYQQTPGQGLQFLFEYFSETQRNKGNFPGRFSGRQFSNSRSEMNVSTLELGDSALYLCASSLARGRGQENSNQPQHFGDGTRLSIL.

V gene TRBV6-2 or TRBV6-3 combines with J gene TRBJ1-1; D is unclear. CDR1 MNHEY and CDR2 SVGEGT come from the germline V gene. This CDR3 has 17 residues. The V and J ends lost 3 bases and 1 base respectively, with 18 bases between them. The CDR3: CASSYLGLMEGNTEAFF. Written as DNA, the CDR3 is TGTGCCAGCAGTTATCTAGGTTTAATGGAGGGGAACACTGAAGCTTTCTTT.

The gene calls are TRBV5-1 and TRBJ1-6; 7 bases fit TRBD1. The V gene end was trimmed by 1 base and the J gene end by 10 bases; junction bases not matched to a gene: 5. CDR1 and CDR2 from the germline V gene are SGHRS and YFSETQ. This CDR3 has 14 residues. The CDR3 DNA sequence: TGCGCCAGCAGCTTGACAGGGGCGCACTCACCCCTCCACTTT. This sequence encodes CASSLTGAHSPLHF.

The chain is built from TRBV6-5 and TRBJ2-7; possibly TRBD1 for D (7 bases). This CDR3 spans 15 amino acids. Germline loops: CDR1 MNHEY, CDR2 SVGAGI. Trimming took 0 bases from V and 3 from J, leaving 12 bases between them. CDR3 sequence (DNA): TGTGCCAGCAGTTACTCGACAGGGACTCTCTACGAGCAGTACTTC. It translates to CASSYSTGTLYEQYF.

V gene TRBV4-2 combines with J gene TRBJ2-3, with a weak D call TRBD2 (7 bases). There are 17 residues in the CDR3. Trimming took 0 bases from V and 3 from J, leaving 16 bases between them. The germline CDR1 and CDR2 sequences are LGHNA and YNFKEQ. In nucleotides, the CDR3 is TGTGCCAGCAGCCAAGATAATACGGGGGGCCTTACAGATACGCAGTATTTT. The encoded protein is CASSQDNTGGLTDTQYF.